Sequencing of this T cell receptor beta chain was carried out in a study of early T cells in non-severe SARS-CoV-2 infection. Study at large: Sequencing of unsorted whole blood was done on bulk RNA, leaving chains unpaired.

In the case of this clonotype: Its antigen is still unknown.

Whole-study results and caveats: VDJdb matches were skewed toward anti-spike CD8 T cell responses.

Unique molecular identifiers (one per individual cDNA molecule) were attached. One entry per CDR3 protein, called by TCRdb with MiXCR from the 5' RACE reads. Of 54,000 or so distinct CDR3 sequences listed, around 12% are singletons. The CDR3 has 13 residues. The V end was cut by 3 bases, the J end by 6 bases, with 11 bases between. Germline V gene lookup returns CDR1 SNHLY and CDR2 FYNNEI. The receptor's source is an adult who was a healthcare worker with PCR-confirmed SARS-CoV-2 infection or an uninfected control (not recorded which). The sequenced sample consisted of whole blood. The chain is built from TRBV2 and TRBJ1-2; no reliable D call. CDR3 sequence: CASSDRPVDGYTF. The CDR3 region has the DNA TGTGCCAGCAGTGACCGACCAGTTGATGGCTACACCTTC.